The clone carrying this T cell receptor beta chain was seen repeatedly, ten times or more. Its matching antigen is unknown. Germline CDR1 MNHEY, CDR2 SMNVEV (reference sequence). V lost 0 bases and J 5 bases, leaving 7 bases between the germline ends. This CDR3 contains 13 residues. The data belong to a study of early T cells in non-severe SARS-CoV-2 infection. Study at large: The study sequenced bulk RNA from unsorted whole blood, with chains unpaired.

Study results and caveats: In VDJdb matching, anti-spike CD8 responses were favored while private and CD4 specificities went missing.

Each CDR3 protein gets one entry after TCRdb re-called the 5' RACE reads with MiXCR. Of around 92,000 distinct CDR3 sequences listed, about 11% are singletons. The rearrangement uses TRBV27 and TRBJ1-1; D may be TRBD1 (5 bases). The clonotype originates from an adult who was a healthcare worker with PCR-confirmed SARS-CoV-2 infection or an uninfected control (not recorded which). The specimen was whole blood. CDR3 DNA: TGTGCCAGCAGTTTATCTGGGGGTACTGAAGCTTTCTTT. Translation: CASSLSGGTEAFF.